The rows below give T cell receptor beta chains drawn from one sample of a study of shared clonotypes between healthy human individuals. Profiled with immunoSEQ multiplex PCR; TCRdb holds only in-frame clones, not every one. The data show some 2,100,000 clones, approximately 95% seen once. The sequenced sample consisted of naive CD4+ T cells sorted from blood. These receptors all stem from a man aged 18-30 years in good health. CDR3s include the opening cysteine and the closing phenylalanine or tryptophan. The order of the fields is V gene, CDR3 protein.

V: TRBV7-9
CDR3: CASTRGWRGAQETQYF

V: TRBV27
CDR3: CASSSTGTIGVGYTF

V: TRBV5-5
CDR3: CASSLSNSPNYGYTF

V: TRBV30
CDR3: CAWKPGPNTGELFF

V: TRBV7-2
CDR3: CASSPQQGDTQYF

V: TRBV28
CDR3: CASGGGGELFF

V: TRBV19
CDR3: CASSPFPTSYEQYF

V: TRBV10-3
CDR3: CAISESGDRSEAFF

V: TRBV30
CDR3: CAWMATGGNTIYF

V: TRBV7-9
CDR3: CASSFSSQTYEQYF

V: TRBV19
CDR3: CASRWGAGGSETQYF

V: TRBV9
CDR3: CASSVPGSQAGETQYF

V: TRBV28
CDR3: CASSWPDRGAYNEQFF

V: TRBV7-2
CDR3: CASTSVARGSYEQYF

V: TRBV28
CDR3: CASGGTGIGSPLHF

V: TRBV18
CDR3: CASSPDTGELFF

V: TRBV9
CDR3: CASSSTWNSPLHF

V: TRBV19
CDR3: CASSIGGKTNTEAFF

V: TRBV5-4
CDR3: CASSAGTGGVVTEAFF

V: TRBV4-3
CDR3: CASSQARNTEAFF